These 6 T cell receptor beta chains share one sample of origin, sequenced in a study of blood T cells in healthy people across ages. For the second PCR, which ran for about 6 to 11 cycles, a sample-barcoded 5' primer and a J-beta primer mix were used. MiXCR, applied by TCRdb to the 5' RACE reads, yields one record per CDR3 protein. Of 700,000 to 1,000,000 distinct CDR3 sequences in the sample, approximately 44% were seen once. The sample taken for sequencing was blood. The receptors were gathered from a man in his 60s in good health.

This clonotype has more than one count but fewer than ten. The chain has TRBV14 and TRBJ2-7; TRBD1 agrees at 7 bases. Trimming removed 4 bases from V and 0 bases from J; junction bases left unmatched: 6. This CDR3 region has 15 residues. Germline-derived CDR1 and CDR2 are SGHDN and FVKESK. The CDR3 reads CASSLLGDSSYEQYF. CDR3 DNA: TGTGCCAGCAGCCTACTCGGGGACAGCTCCTACGAGCAGTACTTC.

The chain links TRBV20-1 to TRBJ1-5; D is undetermined. The CDR3 length is 14 residues. The V end was cut by 5 bases, the J end by 3 bases, with 14 bases between. Germline lookup yields CDR1 DFQATT and CDR2 SNEGSKA (reference sequence). CDR3 residues: CSAAKADNNQPQHF. CDR3 coding DNA: TGCAGTGCTGCCAAAGCAGATAACAATCAGCCCCAGCATTTT.

In regard to this clonotype: This may be a read error, as it is one base from a much larger clone. The CDR3 region is CSARRPGTGNYEQYF. The CDR3 DNA follows: TGCAGTGCTAGACGCCCCGGGACAGGGAACTACGAGCAGTACTTC. The gene calls are TRBV20-1 and TRBJ2-4; TRBD1 aligns across 9 bases. The DNA end is more similar to TRBJ2-7, so the J call may be wrong. Germline V gene lookup returns CDR1 DFQATT and CDR2 SNEGSKA (reference sequence). This CDR3 has 15 amino acids.

V is TRBV5-1 and J is TRBJ2-1; 9 bases map to TRBD2. Looked up from germline, CDR1 is SGHRS and CDR2 is YFSETQ. This CDR3 has 17 residues. V lost 7 bases to trimming and J lost 4 bases; unmatched junction nucleotides: 15. The CDR3 region has the DNA TGCGCCAGCCCCCCGGGGGCTAGCGGGGATGATTACAATGAGCAGTTCTTC. This translates into CASPPGASGDDYNEQFF.

This clonotype appeared a few times. This chain links TRBV5-6 with TRBJ2-1; the match to TRBD2 covers 7 bases. CDR1 and CDR2 (germline): SGHDT, YYEEEE. V was pared by 4 bases and J by 7 bases, with 11 bases of the junction left unmatched. The CDR3 has 15 residues. For the CDR3, the DNA is TGTGCCAGCAGCCGGAGCGGGGCTAAATTAAATGAGCAGTTCTTC. Amino acids: CASSRSGAKLNEQFF.

This chain uses TRBV20-1 with TRBJ1-5; D is perhaps TRBD1 (6 bases). CDR3 length: 12 amino acids. Germline CDR1 and CDR2: DFQATT and SNEGSKA (reference sequence). V was trimmed by 6 bases and J by 11 bases, leaving 17 bases between them. The CDR3 loop is CSADDRDITQHF. In nucleotides, the CDR3 is TGCAGTGCAGACGACCGGGACATAACCCAGCATTTT.